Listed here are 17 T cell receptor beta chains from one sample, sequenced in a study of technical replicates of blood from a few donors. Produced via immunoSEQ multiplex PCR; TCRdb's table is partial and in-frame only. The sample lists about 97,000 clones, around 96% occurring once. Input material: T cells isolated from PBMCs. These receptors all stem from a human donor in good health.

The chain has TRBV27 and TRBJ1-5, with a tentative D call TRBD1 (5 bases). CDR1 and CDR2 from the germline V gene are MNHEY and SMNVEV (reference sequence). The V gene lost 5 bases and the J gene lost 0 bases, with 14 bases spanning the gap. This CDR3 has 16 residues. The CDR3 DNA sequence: TGTGCCAGCAGTAGGTTGGGGGACTTTAGCAATCAGCCCCAGCATTTT. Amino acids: CASSRLGDFSNQPQHF.

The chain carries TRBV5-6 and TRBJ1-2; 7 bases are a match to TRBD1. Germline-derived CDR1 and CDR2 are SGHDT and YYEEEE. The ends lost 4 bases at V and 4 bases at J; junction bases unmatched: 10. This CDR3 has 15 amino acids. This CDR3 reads CASSLGQDRLYGYTF. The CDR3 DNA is TGTGCCAGCAGCCTAGGACAGGACCGGCTCTATGGCTACACCTTC.

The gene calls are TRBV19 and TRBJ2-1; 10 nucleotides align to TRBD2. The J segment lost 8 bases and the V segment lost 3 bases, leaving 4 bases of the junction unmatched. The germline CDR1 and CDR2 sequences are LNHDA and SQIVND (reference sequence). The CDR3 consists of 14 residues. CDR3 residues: CASSILSGGDEQFF. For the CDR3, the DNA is TGTGCCAGTAGTATTCTCAGCGGGGGGGATGAGCAGTTCTTC.

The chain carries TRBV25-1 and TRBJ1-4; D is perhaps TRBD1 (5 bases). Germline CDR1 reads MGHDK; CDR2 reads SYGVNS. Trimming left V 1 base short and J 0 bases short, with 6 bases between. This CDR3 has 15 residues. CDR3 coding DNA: TGTGCCAGCAGTGAATCCAGGGCAACTAATGAAAAACTGTTTTTT. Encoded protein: CASSESRATNEKLFF.

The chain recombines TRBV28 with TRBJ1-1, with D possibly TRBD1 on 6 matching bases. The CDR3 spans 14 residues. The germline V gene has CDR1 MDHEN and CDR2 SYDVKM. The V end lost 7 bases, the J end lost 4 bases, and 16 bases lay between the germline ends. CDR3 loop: CASIWGRLGTEAFF. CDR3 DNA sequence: TGTGCCAGCATTTGGGGGCGGTTGGGCACTGAAGCTTTCTTT.

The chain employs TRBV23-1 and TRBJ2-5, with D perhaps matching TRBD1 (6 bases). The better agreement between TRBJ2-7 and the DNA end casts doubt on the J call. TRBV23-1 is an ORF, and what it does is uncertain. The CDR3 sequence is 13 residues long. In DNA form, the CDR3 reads TGCGCCAGCAGCGGAGGACAGTTCTACGAGCAGTACTTC. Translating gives CASSGGQFYEQYF.

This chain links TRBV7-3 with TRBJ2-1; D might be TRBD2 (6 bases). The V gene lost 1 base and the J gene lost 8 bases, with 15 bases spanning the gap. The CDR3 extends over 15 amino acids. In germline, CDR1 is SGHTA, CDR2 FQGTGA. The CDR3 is CASSLIRGSRDEQFF. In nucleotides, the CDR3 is TGTGCCAGCAGCTTAATTCGGGGGAGTAGGGATGAGCAGTTCTTC.

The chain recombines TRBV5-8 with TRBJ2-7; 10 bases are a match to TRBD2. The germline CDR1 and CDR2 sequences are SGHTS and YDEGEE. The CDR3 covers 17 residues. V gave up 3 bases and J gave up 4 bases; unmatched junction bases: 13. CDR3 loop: CASSWTLAGGDSYEQYF. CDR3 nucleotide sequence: TGTGCCAGCAGCTGGACCTTAGCGGGAGGCGATTCGTACGAGCAGTACTTC.

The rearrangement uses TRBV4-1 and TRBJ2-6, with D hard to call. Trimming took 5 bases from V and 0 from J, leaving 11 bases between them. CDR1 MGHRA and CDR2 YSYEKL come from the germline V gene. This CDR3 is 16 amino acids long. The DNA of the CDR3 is TGCGCCAGCAGCTATTCCTACGACTCTGGGGCCAACGTCCTGACTTTC. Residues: CASSYSYDSGANVLTF.

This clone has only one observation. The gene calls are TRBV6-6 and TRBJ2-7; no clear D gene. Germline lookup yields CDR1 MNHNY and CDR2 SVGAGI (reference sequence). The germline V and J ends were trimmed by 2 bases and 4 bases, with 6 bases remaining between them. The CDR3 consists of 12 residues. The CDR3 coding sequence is TGTGCCAGCAGTTACGGGCAGTACGAGCAGTACTTC. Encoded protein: CASSYGQYEQYF.

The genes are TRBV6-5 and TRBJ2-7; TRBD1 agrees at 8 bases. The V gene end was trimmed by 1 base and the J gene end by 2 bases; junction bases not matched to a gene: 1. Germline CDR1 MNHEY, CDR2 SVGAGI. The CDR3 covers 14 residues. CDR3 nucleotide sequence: TGTGCCAGCAGTTACTGGGGACAGGCCTACGAGCAGTACTTC. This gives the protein CASSYWGQAYEQYF.

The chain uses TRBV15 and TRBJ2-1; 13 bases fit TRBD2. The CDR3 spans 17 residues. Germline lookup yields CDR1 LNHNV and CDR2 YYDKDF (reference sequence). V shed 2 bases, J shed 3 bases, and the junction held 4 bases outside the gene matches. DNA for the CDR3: TGTGCCACCAGCAGAACGGGGACTAGCGGGATCTACAATGAGCAGTTCTTC. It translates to CATSRTGTSGIYNEQFF.

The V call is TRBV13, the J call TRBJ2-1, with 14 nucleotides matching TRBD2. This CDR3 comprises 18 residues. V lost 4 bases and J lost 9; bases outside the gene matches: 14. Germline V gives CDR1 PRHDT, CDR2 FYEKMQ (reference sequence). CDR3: CASSSGTSGSWRRLEQFF. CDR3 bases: TGTGCCAGCAGCTCAGGGACTAGCGGGAGTTGGCGTCGGCTTGAGCAGTTCTTC.

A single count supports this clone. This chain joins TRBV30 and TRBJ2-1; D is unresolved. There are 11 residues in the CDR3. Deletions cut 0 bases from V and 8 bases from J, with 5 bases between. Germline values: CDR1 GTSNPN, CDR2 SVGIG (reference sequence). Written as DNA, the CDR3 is TGTGCCTGGAGTGTACTTTATGAGCAGTTCTTC. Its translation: CAWSVLYEQFF.

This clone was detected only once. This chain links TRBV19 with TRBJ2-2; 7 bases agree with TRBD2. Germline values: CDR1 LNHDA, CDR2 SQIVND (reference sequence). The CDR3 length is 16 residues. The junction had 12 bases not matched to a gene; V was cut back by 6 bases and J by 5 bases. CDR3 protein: CASSPAGQGLTGELFF. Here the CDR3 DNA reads TGTGCCAGTAGCCCGGCGGGTCAGGGACTAACCGGGGAGCTGTTTTTT.

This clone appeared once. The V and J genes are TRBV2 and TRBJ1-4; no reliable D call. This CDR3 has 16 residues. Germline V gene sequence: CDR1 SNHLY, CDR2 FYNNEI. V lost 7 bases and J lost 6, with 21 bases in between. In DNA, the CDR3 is TGTGCCAGCATGTGGGAGGAGGGTGGGAGCGATGAAAAACTGTTTTTT. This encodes CASMWEEGGSDEKLFF.

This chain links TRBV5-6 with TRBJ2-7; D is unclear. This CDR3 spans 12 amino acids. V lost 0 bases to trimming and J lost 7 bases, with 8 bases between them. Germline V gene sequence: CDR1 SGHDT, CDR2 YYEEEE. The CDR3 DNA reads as TGTGCCAGCAGCTTGGTCGCCAGGGAGCAGTACTTC. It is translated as CASSLVAREQYF.